Described below is a single T cell receptor (beta chain) sequence and its context. Documented time point: pre-treatment sample, taken before nivolumab and TIL therapy. Enrollment ran from late 2017 to early 2020. The immunoSEQ assay was v3. Sequenced by immunoSEQ multiplex PCR; TCRdb stores in-frame clones only, minus some. This table has 50,000 to 60,000 clones, roughly four fifths appearing once. The CDR3 has 12 amino acids. Germline V gives CDR1 MNHEY, CDR2 SVGAGI. V lost 8 bases to trimming and J lost 7 bases, with 14 bases between them. This sample was taken from a study of TIL therapy for anti-PD-1-resistant metastatic lung cancer.

V usage is TRBV6-5 and J usage is TRBJ1-2, with no clear D. This clonotype originated in a person between 25 and 79 years old with non-small cell lung cancer. The sequenced sample was blood, obtained at baseline. The CDR3 here is CASGVVSGGYTF. For the CDR3, the DNA is TGTGCCAGCGGGGTCGTCTCTGGTGGCTACACCTTC.